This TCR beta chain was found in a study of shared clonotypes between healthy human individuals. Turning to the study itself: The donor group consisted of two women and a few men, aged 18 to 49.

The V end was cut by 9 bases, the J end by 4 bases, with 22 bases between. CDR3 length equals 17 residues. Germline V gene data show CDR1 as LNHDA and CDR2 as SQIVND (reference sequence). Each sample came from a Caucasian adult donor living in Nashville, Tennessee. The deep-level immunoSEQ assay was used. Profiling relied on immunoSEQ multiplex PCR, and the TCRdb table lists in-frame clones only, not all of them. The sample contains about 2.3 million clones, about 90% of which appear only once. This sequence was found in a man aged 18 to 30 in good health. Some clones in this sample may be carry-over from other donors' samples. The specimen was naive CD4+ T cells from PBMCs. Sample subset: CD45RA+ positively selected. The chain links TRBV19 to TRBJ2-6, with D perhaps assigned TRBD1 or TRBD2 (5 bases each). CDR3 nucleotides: TGTGCCAGCCTCAACGGGGCAGGGCCTCCAGGGGCCAACGTCCTGACTTTC. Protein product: CASLNGAGPPGANVLTF.